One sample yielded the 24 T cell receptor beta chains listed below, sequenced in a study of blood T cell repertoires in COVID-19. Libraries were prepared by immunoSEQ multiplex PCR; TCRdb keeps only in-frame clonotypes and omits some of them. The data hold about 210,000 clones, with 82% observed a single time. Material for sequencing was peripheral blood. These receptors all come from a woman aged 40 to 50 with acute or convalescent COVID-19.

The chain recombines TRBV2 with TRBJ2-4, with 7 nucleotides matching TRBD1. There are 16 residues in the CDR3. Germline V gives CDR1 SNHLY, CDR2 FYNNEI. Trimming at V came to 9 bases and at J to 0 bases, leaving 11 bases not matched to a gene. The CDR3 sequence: CASGARGQLAKNIQYF. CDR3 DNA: TGTGCCAGTGGGGCCCGGGGACAGCTAGCCAAAAACATTCAGTACTTC.

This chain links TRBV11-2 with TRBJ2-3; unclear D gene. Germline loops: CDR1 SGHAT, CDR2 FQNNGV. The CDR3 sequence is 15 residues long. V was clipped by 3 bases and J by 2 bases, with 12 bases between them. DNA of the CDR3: TGTGCCAGCAGCTTTTCTATGTCCTCCACAGATACGCAGTATTTT. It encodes CASSFSMSSTDTQYF.

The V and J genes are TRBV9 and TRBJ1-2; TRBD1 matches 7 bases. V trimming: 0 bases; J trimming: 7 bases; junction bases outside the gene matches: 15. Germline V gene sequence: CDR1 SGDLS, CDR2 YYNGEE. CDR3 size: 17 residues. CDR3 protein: CASSVGSGDRGVGGYTF. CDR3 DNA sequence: TGTGCCAGCAGCGTAGGATCGGGGGACAGAGGGGTTGGTGGCTACACCTTC. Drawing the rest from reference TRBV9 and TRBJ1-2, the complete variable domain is DSGVTQTPKHLITATGQRVTLRCSPRSGDLSVYWYQQSLDQGLQFLIQYYNGEERAKGNILERFSAQQFPDLHSELNLSSLELGDSALYFCASSVGSGDRGVGGYTFGSGTRLTVV.

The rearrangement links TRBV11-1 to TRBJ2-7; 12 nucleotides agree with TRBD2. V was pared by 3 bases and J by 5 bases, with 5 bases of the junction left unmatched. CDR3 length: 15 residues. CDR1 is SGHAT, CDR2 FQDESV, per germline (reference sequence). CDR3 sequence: CASSFRLAGDNEQYF. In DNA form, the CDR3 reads TGTGCCAGCAGCTTCCGACTAGCGGGAGACAACGAGCAGTACTTC. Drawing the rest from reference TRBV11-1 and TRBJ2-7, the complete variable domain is EAEVAQSPRYKITEKSQAVAFWCDPISGHATLYWYRQILGQGPELLVQFQDESVVDDSQLPKDRFSAERLKGVDSTLKIQPAELGDSAMYLCASSFRLAGDNEQYFGPGTRLTVT.

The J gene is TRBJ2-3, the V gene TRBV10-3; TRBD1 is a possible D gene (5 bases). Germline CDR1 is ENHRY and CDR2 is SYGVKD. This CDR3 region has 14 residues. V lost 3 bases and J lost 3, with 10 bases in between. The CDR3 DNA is TGTGCCATCAGTGAAAGGGGAAGGACAGATACGCAGTATTTT. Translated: CAISERGRTDTQYF.

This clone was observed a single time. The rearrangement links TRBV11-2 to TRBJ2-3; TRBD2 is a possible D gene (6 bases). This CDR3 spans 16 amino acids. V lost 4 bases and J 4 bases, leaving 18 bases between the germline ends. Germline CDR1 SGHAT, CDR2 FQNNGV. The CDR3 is CASSSGLLTDADTQYF. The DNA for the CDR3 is TGTGCCAGCAGCTCGGGACTTCTTACCGACGCAGATACGCAGTATTTT.

The CDR3 sequence: CASRTGQNSPLHF. The DNA of the CDR3 is TGTGCCAGCAGGACCGGACAGAATTCACCCCTCCACTTT. The chain carries TRBV2 and TRBJ1-6, with a possible D match to TRBD1 (6 bases). CDR1 and CDR2 from the germline V gene are SNHLY and FYNNEI. V gave up 6 bases and J gave up 7 bases, with 10 bases separating them. CDR3 size: 13 residues.

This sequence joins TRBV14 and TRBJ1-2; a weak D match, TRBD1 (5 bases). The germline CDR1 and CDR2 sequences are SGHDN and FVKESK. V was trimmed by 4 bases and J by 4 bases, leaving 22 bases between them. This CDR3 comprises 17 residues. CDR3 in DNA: TGTGCCAGCAGCCCCGGGGGGAGTCATTTATTAAGCTATGGCTACACCTTC. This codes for CASSPGGSHLLSYGYTF.

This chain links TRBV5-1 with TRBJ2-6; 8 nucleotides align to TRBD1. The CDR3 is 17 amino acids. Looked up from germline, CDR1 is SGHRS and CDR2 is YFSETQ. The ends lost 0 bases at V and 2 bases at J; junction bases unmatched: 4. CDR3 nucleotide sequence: TGCGCCAGCAGCTTGGGGACAGGGCTAACTGGGGCCAACGTCCTGACTTTC. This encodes CASSLGTGLTGANVLTF.

CDR3 coding DNA: TGTGCCTGGAGTTTCACCCTCCTCGATTACGGCGAGCAGTACTTC. It specifies CAWSFTLLDYGEQYF. V usage is TRBV30 and J usage is TRBJ2-7; D call uncertain. This CDR3 is built from 15 residues. V lost 2 bases, J lost 6 bases, and 20 bases lay in between. Germline V gene sequence: CDR1 GTSNPN, CDR2 SVGIG (reference sequence).

The CDR3 region has the DNA TGTGCAAGTCGCTTAGGGGAGGTCCTTAATGAGCAGTTCTTC. Protein: CASRLGEVLNEQFF. J is TRBJ2-1 and V is TRBV12-2; TRBD2 is taken as the D call from the table, unchecked against the DNA. TRBV12-2 is reported as a pseudogene. The CDR3 is made up of 14 amino acids.

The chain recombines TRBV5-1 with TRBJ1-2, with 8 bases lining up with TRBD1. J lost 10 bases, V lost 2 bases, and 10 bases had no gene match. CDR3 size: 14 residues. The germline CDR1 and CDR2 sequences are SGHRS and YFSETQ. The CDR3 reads CASSLPGGAEDYTF. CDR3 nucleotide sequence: TGCGCCAGCAGCTTACCAGGGGGCGCAGAGGACTACACCTTC.

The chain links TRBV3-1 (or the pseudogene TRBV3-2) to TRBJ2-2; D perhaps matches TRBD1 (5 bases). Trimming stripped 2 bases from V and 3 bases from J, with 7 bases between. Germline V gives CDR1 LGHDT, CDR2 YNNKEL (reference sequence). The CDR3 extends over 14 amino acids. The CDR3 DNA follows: TGTGCCAGCAGCCAAAGGACATACACCGGGGAGCTGTTTTTT. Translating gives CASSQRTYTGELFF.

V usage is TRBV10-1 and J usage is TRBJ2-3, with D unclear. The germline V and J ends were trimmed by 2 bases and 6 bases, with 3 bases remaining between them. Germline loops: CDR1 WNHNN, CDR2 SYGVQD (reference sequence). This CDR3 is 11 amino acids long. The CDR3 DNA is TGCGCCAGCAGTGAGCAGGATACGCAGTATTTT. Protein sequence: CASSEQDTQYF.

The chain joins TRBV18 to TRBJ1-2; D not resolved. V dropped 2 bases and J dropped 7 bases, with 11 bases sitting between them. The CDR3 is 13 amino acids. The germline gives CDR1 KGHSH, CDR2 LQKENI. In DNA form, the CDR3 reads TGTGCCAGCTCACCAGAACTTAGTAGTGGCTACACCTTC. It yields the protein CASSPELSSGYTF. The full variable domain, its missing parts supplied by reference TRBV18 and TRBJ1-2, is NAGVMQNPRHLVRRRGQEARLRCSPMKGHSHVYWYRQLPEEGLKFMVYLQKENIIDESGMPKERFSAEFPKEGPSILRIQQVVRGDSAAYFCASSPELSSGYTFGSGTRLTVV.

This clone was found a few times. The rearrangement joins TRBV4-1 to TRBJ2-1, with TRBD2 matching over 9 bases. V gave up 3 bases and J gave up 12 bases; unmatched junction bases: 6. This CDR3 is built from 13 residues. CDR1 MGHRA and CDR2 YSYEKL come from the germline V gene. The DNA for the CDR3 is TGCGCCAGCAGCCATCAATTTAGCGGGGGGCAGTTCTTC. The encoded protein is CASSHQFSGGQFF.

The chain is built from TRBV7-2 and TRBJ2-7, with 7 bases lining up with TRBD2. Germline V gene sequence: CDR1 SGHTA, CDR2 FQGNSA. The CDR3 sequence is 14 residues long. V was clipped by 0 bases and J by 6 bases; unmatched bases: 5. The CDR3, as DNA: TGTGCCAGCAGCTTAGCGGGAGGGCCGGGCGAGCAGTACTTC. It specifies CASSLAGGPGEQYF.

CDR3 loop: CASSGTGSNGYTF. As DNA, the CDR3 is TGTGCCAGCAGTGGGACAGGCTCAAATGGCTACACCTTC. This rearrangement joins TRBV2 to TRBJ1-2; 7 bases align to TRBD1. The CDR3 contains 13 residues. V lost 4 bases, J lost 6 bases, and 5 bases stayed unmatched. Germline V CDR1 and CDR2: SNHLY, FYNNEI.

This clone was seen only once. The CDR3 spells CASSQASGRGEQFF. The CDR3 nucleotides read TGCGCCAGCAGCCAGGCTAGCGGGAGGGGCGAGCAGTTCTTC. J is TRBJ2-1 and V is TRBV4-1; 12 positions agree with TRBD2. CDR1 and CDR2 (germline): MGHRA, YSYEKL. This CDR3 spans 14 amino acids. The J segment lost 10 bases and the V segment lost 3 bases, leaving 4 bases of the junction unmatched.

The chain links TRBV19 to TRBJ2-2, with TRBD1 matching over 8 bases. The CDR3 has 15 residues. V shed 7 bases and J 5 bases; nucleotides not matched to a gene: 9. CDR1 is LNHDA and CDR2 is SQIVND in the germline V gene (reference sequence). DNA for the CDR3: TGTGCCAGTAAGAGACAGGGGTTATCAACCGGGGAGCTGTTTTTT. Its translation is CASKRQGLSTGELFF.

The CDR3 loop is CASSEDRDQPQHF. Here the CDR3 DNA reads TGCGCCAGCAGCGAGGACAGGGATCAGCCCCAGCATTTT. The chain couples TRBV4-1 to TRBJ1-5; 8 nucleotides match TRBD1. In germline, CDR1 is MGHRA, CDR2 YSYEKL. The CDR3 is 13 amino acids. V was pared by 5 bases and J by 5 bases, with 2 bases of the junction left unmatched.

The CDR3 bases are TGTGCCAGCAGTACAGACAGGGTCCACGGGGAGCTGTTTTTT. Its protein is CASSTDRVHGELFF. The chain links TRBV27 to TRBJ2-2; 7 bases fit TRBD1. Germline CDR1 and CDR2: MNHEY and SMNVEV (reference sequence). Trimming at V came to 5 bases and at J to 7 bases, leaving 7 bases not matched to a gene. This CDR3 spans 14 amino acids.

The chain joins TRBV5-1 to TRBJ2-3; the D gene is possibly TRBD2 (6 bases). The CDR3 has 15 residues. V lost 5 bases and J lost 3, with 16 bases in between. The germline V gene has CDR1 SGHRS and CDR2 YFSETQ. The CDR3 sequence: CASRNAGSGTDTQYF. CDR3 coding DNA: TGCGCCAGCAGGAACGCGGGATCGGGAACAGATACGCAGTATTTT.

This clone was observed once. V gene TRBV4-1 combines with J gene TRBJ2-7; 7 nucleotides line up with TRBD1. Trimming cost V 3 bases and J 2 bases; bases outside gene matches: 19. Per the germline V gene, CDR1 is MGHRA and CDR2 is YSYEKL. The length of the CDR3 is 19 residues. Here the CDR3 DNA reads TGCGCCAGCAGCCAGGTCCTTAACTTATTGACAGGGAAACCCTACGAGCAGTACTTC. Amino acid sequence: CASSQVLNLLTGKPYEQYF.